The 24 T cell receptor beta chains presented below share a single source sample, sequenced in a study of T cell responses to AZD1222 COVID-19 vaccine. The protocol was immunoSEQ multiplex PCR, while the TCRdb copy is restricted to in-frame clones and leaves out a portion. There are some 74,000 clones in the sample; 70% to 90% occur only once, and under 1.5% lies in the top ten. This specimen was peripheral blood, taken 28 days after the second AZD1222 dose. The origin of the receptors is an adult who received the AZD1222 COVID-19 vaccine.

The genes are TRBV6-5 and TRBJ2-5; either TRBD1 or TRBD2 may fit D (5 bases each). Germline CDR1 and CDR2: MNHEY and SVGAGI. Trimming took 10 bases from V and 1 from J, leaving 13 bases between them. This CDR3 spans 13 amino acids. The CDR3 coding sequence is TGTGCCACCTTCTGGGACGGCCAAGAGACCCAGTACTTC. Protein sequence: CATFWDGQETQYF.

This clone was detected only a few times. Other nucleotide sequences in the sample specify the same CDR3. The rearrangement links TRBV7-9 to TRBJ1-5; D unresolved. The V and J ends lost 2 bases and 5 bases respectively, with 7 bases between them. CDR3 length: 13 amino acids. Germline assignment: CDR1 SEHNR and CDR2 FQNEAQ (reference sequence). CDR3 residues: CASSLRRDQPQHF. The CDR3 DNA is TGTGCCAGCAGCTTACGGAGAGATCAGCCCCAGCATTTT. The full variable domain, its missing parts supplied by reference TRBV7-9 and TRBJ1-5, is DTGVSQNPRHKITKRGQNVTFRCDPISEHNRLYWYRQTLGQGPEFLTYFQNEAQLEKSRLLSDRFSAERPKGSFSTLEIQRTEQGDSAMYLCASSLRRDQPQHFGDGTRLSIL.

In nucleotides, the CDR3 is TGCGCCAGCAGCATTAGCGGCACTCCACTCGGTGAGCAGTTCTTC. Translation gives CASSISGTPLGEQFF. The V and J genes are TRBV5-1 and TRBJ2-1; perhaps TRBD2 as D (6 bases). The V end lost 4 bases, the J end lost 9 bases, and 20 bases lay between the germline ends. Germline loops: CDR1 SGHRS, CDR2 YFSETQ. The length of the CDR3 is 15 residues. The whole variable domain, remainder taken from reference TRBV5-1 and TRBJ2-1, is KAGVTQTPRYLIKTRGQQVTLSCSPISGHRSVSWYQQTPGQGLQFLFEYFSETQRNKGNFPGRFSGRQFSNSRSEMNVSTLELGDSALYLCASSISGTPLGEQFFGPGTRLTVL.

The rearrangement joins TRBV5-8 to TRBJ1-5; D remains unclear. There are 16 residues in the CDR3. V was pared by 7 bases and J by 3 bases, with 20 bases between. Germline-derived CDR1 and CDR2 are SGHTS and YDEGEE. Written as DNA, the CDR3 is TGTGCCAGCCATCGCACTACCGGGCAGATCAATCAGCCCCAGCATTTT. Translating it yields CASHRTTGQINQPQHF.

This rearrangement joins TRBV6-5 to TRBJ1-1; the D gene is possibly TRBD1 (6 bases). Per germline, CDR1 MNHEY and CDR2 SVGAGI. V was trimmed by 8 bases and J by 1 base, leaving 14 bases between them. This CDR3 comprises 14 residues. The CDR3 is CASGLGGTNTEAFF. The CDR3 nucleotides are TGTGCCAGCGGGTTAGGGGGGACGAACACTGAAGCTTTCTTT.

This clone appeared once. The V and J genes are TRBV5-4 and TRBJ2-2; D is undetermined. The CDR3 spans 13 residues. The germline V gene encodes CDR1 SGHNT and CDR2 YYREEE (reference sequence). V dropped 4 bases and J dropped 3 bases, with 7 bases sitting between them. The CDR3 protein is CASSRTDTGELFF. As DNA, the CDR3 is TGTGCCAGCAGCCGGACCGACACCGGGGAGCTGTTTTTT.

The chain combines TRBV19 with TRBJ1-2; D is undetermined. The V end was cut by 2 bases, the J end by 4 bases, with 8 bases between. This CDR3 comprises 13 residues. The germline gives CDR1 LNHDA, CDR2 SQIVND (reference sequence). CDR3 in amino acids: CASSITRTYGYTF. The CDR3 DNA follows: TGTGCCAGTAGTATAACTCGGACCTATGGCTACACCTTC.

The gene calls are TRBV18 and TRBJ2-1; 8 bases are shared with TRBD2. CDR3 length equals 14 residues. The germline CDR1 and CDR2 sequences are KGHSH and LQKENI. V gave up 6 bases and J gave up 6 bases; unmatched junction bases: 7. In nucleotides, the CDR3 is TGTGCCAGCTCCGACCGACTAGCGCCCAATGAGCAGTTCTTC. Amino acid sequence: CASSDRLAPNEQFF.

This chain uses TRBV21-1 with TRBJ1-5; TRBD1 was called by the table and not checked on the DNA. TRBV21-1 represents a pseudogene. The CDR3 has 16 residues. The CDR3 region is CASSKFRDREVQPQHF. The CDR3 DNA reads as TGTGCCAGCAGCAAGTTCCGAGACAGGGAAGTTCAGCCCCAGCATTTT.

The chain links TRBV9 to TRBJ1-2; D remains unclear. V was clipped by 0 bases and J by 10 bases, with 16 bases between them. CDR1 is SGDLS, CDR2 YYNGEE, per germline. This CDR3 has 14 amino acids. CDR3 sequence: CASSVEYLGPNYTF. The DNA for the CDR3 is TGTGCCAGCAGCGTAGAGTATTTGGGCCCCAACTACACCTTC. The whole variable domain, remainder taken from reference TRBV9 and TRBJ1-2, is DSGVTQTPKHLITATGQRVTLRCSPRSGDLSVYWYQQSLDQGLQFLIQYYNGEERAKGNILERFSAQQFPDLHSELNLSSLELGDSALYFCASSVEYLGPNYTFGSGTRLTVV.

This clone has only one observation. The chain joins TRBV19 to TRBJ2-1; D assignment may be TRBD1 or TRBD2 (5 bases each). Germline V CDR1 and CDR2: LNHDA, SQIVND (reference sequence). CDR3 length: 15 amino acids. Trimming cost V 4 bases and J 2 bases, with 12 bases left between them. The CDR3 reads CASSSRRGTYNEQFF. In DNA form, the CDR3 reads TGTGCCAGTAGTAGCCGCCGGGGCACCTACAATGAGCAGTTCTTC. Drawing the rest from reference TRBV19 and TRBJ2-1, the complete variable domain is DGGITQSPKYLFRKEGQNVTLSCEQNLNHDAMYWYRQDPGQGLRLIYYSQIVNDFQKGDIAEGYSVSREKKESFPLTVTSAQKNPTAFYLCASSSRRGTYNEQFFGPGTRLTVL.

CDR3 sequence reads: CASSPTGPPTGEKLFF. The CDR3 DNA reads as TGTGCCAGCAGCCCGACGGGGCCCCCGACAGGTGAAAAACTGTTTTTT. The V call is TRBV7-6, the J call TRBJ1-4, with D maybe TRBD1 (6 bases). CDR3 size: 16 residues. The V end was cut by 5 bases, the J end by 7 bases, with 20 bases between. Germline CDR1 is SGHVS and CDR2 is FNYEAQ.

The CDR3 spells CASSGGTDTTNEKLFF. CDR3 bases: TGTGCCAGCAGTGGGGGGACAGACACAACTAATGAAAAACTGTTTTTT. The chain links TRBV6-4 to TRBJ1-4; 7 nucleotides match TRBD1. V gave up 4 bases and J gave up 0 bases; unmatched junction bases: 5. Germline V CDR1 and CDR2: MRHNA, SNTAGT. The CDR3 totals 16 residues.

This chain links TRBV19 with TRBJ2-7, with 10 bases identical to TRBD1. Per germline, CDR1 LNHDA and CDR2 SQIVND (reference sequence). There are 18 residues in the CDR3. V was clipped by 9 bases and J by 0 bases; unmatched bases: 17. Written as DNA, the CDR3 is TGTGCCAGCAACCCGGGAATCGGACAGGGGGTACGCTCCTACGAGCAGTACTTC. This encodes CASNPGIGQGVRSYEQYF. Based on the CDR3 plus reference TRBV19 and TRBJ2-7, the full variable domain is DGGITQSPKYLFRKEGQNVTLSCEQNLNHDAMYWYRQDPGQGLRLIYYSQIVNDFQKGDIAEGYSVSREKKESFPLTVTSAQKNPTAFYLCASNPGIGQGVRSYEQYFGPGTRLTVT.

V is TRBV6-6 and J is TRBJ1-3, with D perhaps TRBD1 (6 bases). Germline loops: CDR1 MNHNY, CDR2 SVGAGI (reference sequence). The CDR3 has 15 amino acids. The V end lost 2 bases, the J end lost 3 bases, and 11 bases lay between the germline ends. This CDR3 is CASSYTGAGGNTIYF. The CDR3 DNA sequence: TGTGCCAGCAGTTACACGGGGGCAGGTGGAAACACCATATATTTT.

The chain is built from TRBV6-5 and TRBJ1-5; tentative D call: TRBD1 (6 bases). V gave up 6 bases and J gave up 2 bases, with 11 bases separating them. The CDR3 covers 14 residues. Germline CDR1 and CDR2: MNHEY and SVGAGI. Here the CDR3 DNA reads TGTGCCAGCAGCCCCAGGGGAGGCAATCAGCCCCAGCATTTT. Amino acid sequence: CASSPRGGNQPQHF.

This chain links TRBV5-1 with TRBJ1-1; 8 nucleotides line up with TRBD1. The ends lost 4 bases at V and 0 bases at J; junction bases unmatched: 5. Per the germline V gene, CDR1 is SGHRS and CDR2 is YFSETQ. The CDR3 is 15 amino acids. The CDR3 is CASSLGQDMNTEAFF. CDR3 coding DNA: TGCGCCAGCAGCCTGGGACAGGACATGAACACTGAAGCTTTCTTT.

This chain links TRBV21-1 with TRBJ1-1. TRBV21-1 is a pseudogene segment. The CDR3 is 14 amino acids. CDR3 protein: CASSKAGMNTEAFF. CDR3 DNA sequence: TGTGCCAGCAGCAAAGCAGGGATGAACACTGAAGCTTTCTTT.

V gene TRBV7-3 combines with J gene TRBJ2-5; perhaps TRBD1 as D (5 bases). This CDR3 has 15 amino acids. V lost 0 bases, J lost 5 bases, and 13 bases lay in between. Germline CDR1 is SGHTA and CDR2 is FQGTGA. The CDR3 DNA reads TGTGCCAGCAGCTTAACGTCAGGGTTCGGGGAGACCCAGTACTTC. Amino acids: CASSLTSGFGETQYF.

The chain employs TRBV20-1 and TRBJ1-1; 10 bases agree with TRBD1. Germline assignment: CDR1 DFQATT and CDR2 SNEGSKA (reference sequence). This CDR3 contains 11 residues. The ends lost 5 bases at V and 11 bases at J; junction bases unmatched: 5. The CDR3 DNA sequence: TGCAGTGCTTTGGACAGGGGGTATGCTTTCTTT. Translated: CSALDRGYAFF.

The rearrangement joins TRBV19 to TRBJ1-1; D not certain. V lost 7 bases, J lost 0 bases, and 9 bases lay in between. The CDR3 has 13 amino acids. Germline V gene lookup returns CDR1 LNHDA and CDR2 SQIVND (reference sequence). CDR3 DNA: TGTGCCAGTACTCTGATGGTGAACACTGAAGCTTTCTTT. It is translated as CASTLMVNTEAFF.

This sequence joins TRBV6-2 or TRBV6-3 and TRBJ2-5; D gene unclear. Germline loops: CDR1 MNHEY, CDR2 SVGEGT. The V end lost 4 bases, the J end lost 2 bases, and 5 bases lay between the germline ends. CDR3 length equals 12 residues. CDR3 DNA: TGTGCCAGCAGTTTCAGTCAAGAGACCCAGTACTTC. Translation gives CASSFSQETQYF.

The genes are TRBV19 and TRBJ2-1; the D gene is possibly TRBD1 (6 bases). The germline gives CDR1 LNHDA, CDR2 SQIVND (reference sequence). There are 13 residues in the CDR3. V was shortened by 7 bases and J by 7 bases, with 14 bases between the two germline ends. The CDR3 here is CASTSLDRNEQFF. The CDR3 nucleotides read TGTGCCAGTACCAGCCTCGACAGGAATGAGCAGTTCTTC.

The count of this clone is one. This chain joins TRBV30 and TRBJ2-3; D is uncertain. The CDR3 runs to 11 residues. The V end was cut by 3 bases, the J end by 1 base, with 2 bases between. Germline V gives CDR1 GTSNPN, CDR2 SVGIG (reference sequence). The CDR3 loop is CAWSRTDTQYF. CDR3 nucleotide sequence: TGTGCCTGGAGCCGCACAGATACGCAGTATTTT.